This T cell receptor (beta chain) appears in the sequencing data of a study of T cells in Graves' hyperthyroidism and ophthalmopathy. In the case of this clonotype: Antigen unknown.

The CDR3 has 13 residues. Trimming took off 3 bases at V and 4 bases at J, with 10 bases between the two ends. Germline V gives CDR1 DFQATT, CDR2 SNEGSKA (reference sequence). General study points: The model made its ophthalmopathy prediction, and onset followed a median about 6 months later.

Regions amplified from RNA transcripts were the TCR beta CDR3 regions. During a first-round RT-PCR of the TCR CDR3, the HTBI primer set was used. In TCRdb, the multiplex PCR reads were re-called with MiXCR into one record per CDR3 protein. The data contain more than 600,000 distinct CDR3 sequences, roughly 15% of them seen just once; the ten biggest clones take up around 8%. Diagnoses were made from clinical symptoms, serum measures (thyroxine and TRAb), thyroid ultrasound and orbital computed tomography. An approximately 10 ml volume of fresh peripheral blood provided the PBMCs. Source material: blood. The TCR sequence derives from a man between 18 and 29 years old with Graves' hyperthyroidism. This chain connects TRBV20-1 to TRBJ1-5; no reliable D call. CDR3: CSASSAGNQPQHF. The CDR3 region has the DNA TGCAGTGCTAGTTCCGCGGGAAATCAGCCCCAGCATTTT.